This T cell receptor (beta chain) is drawn from a study of metastatic and nonmetastatic thyroid tumors. The CDR3 has 14 amino acids. V lost 1 base to trimming and J lost 7 bases, with 13 bases between them. The germline CDR1 and CDR2 sequences are MDHEN and SYDVKM. With respect to this clone: No antigen is known for it.

Every patient underwent thyroid surgery untreated. TCRdb reprocessed the PCR reads using MiXCR. The profile shows a few thousand clones, under 45% of them singletons. Study findings and constraints: For both blood and tumor, malignant thyroid tumors reportedly showed significantly higher TCR beta diversity than benign nodules did.

The specimen was adjacent normal tissue. This receptor was taken from a female donor with papillary thyroid cancer or a benign thyroid nodule (not recorded which). Some clones in this sample may be carry-over from other donors' samples. The rearrangement joins TRBV28 to TRBJ2-5, with D possibly being TRBD2 (6 bases). CDR3 in DNA: TGTGCCAGCAGTTTATTCTCTCTCGGGGGGACCCAGTACTTC. Translating it yields CASSLFSLGGTQYF.